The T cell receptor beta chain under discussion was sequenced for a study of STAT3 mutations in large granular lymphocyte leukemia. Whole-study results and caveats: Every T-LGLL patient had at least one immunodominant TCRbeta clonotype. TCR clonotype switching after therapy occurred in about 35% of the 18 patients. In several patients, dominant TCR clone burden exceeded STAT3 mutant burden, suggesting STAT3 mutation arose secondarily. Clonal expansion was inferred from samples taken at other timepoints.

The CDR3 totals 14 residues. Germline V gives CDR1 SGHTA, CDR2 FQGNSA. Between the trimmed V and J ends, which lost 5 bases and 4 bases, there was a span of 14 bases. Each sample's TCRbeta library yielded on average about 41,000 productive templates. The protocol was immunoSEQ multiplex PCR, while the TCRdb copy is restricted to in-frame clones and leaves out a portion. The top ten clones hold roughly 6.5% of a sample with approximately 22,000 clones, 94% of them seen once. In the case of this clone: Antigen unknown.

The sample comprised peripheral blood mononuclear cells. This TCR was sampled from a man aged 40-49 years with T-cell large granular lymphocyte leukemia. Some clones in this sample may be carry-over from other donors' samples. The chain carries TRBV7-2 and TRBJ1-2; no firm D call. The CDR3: CASSAGAGIYGYTF. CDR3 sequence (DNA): TGTGCCAGCAGCGCCGGTGCGGGGATCTATGGCTACACCTTC. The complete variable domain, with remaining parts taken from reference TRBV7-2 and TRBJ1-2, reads GAGVSQSPSNKVTEKGKDVELRCDPISGHTALYWYRQSLGQGLEFLIYFQGNSAPDKSGLPSDRFSAERTGGSVSTLTIQRTQQEDSAVYLCASSAGAGIYGYTFGSGTRLTVV.